This T cell receptor (beta chain) originates from a study of cytomegalovirus exposure and HLA in healthy donors. The PCR made use of 60 Vbeta and 13 Jbeta primers. Repertoires were generated with immunoSEQ multiplex PCR, while TCRdb's copy carries only in-frame clones and drops some. Of 170,000 or so clones listed, around nine tenths are singletons. Study conclusions and caveats: Cytomegalovirus status was reportedly diagnosed by the classifier with high sensitivity and specificity. In a later analysis, HLA-associated TCR beta chains were more clonally expanded than equally common others.

V was pared by 5 bases and J by 4 bases, with 8 bases of the junction left unmatched. CDR3 length: 15 residues. Germline V lookup: CDR1 SGHDT, CDR2 YYEEEE. Each of the donors was a healthy bone marrow donor. This clone was detected only a few times. Its specificity is not known. V is TRBV5-6 and J is TRBJ2-1; 8 positions match TRBD1. The sequenced sample was PBMCs. The sequence was collected from a young woman in good health and CMV-seronegative. CDR3 amino acids: CASSRDRGVYNEQFF. DNA of the CDR3: TGTGCCAGCAGTCGCGACAGGGGCGTTTACAATGAGCAGTTCTTC.